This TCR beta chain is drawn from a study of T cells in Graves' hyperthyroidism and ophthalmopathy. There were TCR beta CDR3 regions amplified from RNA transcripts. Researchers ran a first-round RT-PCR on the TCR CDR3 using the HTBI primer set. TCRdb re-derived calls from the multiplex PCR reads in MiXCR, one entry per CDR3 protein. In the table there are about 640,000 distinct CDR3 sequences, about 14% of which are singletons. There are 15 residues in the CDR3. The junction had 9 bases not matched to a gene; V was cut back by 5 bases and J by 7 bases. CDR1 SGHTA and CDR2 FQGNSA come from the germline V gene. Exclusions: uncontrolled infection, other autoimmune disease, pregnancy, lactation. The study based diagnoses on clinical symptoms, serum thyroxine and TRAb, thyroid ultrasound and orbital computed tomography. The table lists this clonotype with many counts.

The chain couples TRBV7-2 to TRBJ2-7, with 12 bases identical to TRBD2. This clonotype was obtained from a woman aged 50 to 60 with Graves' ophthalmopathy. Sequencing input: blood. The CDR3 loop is CASSIRLAGDGEQYF. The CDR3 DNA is TGTGCCAGCAGCATACGACTAGCGGGAGACGGAGAGCAGTACTTC.